This entry lists 19 T cell receptor beta chains sequenced from one sample in a study of regulatory T cells in long-lasting Graves disease (dated by TCRdb to 2020 to 2023). The library was built by means of multiplex PCR. The data were produced on an Illumina HiSeq 4000. CDR3 regions were amplified by Arm-PCR with iRepertoire HTBI primers to construct TCR beta libraries. TCRdb took the public reads, trimmed them with fastp at Q25, ran MiXCR for clone calling and kept in-frame beta chains. Every CDR3 protein is listed once, alongside the most common genes and DNA of its rows. The sample records about 440,000 distinct CDR3 sequences, about 15% of which are singletons. The biggest ten clones account for about 25% of the sample. What the time point label conveys for this sample: newly diagnosed GD, antithyroid drugs for less than 3 months. For both TCR sequencing and RNA sequencing, RNA was extracted from PBMCs in TRIzol.

A further study also used this sample, focusing on T cells in Graves' hyperthyroidism and ophthalmopathy.

Sequenced material: peripheral blood mononuclear cells (PBMCs), taken at new diagnosis, from a patient treated with antithyroid drugs. These TCRs come from a woman between 18 and 30 years old with Graves disease. Donor details come from another sample of the same person, matched by shared clones.

This clonotype was seen at least ten times. The genes are TRBV7-9 and TRBJ2-7, with 7 bases aligning to TRBD1. The CDR3 has 14 amino acids. The germline CDR1 and CDR2 sequences are SEHNR and FQNEAQ (reference sequence). After removal of 4 bases from V and 11 bases from J, the junction contained 14 bases not matched to a gene. The CDR3 nucleotides are TGTGCCAGCAGCTCTGGGGACAGTCTAAGGAGTGAGTACTTC. Protein sequence: CASSSGDSLRSEYF. The full variable domain, completed using reference TRBV7-9 and TRBJ2-7, is DTGVSQNPRHKITKRGQNVTFRCDPISEHNRLYWYRQTLGQGPEFLTYFQNEAQLEKSRLLSDRFSAERPKGSFSTLEIQRTEQGDSAMYLCASSSGDSLRSEYFGPGTRLTVT.

Concerning this clonotype itself: This may arise from a read error, as a much more abundant clone is one base away. The chain recombines TRBV2 with TRBJ2-5; D is uncertain. The CDR3 loop spans 14 amino acids. V was trimmed by 0 bases and J by 1 base, leaving 6 bases between them. The germline gives CDR1 SNHLY, CDR2 FYNNEI. CDR3 DNA: TGTGCCAGCAGTGAAGCTGTGGCCCAAGAGACCCAGTACTTC. Protein product: CASSEAVAQETQYF. Combining the CDR3 with reference TRBV2 and TRBJ2-5 gives the whole variable domain EPEVTQTPSHQVTQMGQEVILRCVPISNHLYFYWYRQILGQKVEFLVSFYNNEISEKSEIFDDQFSVERPDGSNFTLKIRSTKLEDSAMYFCASSEAVAQETQYFGPGTRLLVL.

In this sample, this clonotype turned up a few times. The rearrangement uses TRBV29-1 and TRBJ2-3, with a tentative D call TRBD1 (5 bases). The CDR3 has 14 amino acids. In germline, CDR1 is SQVTM, CDR2 ANQGSEA. Trimming left V 5 bases short and J 0 bases short, with 12 bases between. Here the CDR3 DNA reads TGCAGCGTTATGGGGCGGCTTAGCACAGATACGCAGTATTTT. Amino acid sequence: CSVMGRLSTDTQYF.

This clonotype was recorded only once. Just one base apart from a much larger clone, this may be a read error. The CDR3: CASSLDGGAPTDTQYF. CDR3 bases: TGTGCCAGCAGCTTAGATGGGGGGGCCCCCACAGATACGCAGTATTTT. This chain uses TRBV7-2 with TRBJ2-3, with TRBD2 as a possible D gene (7 bases). CDR1 and CDR2 from the germline V gene are SGHTA and FQGNSA. Trimming shortened V by 1 base and J by 2 bases, and 13 bases separated the two germline ends. This CDR3 is built from 16 residues.

This clonotype was picked up a small number of times. The chain is built from TRBV10-3 and TRBJ1-1; D is unresolved. The germline V gene has CDR1 ENHRY and CDR2 SYGVKD. This CDR3 spans 14 amino acids. Trimming left V 1 base short and J 3 bases short, with 9 bases between. CDR3 loop: CAISEWELDTEAFF. The CDR3 DNA follows: TGTGCCATCAGTGAGTGGGAGTTGGACACTGAAGCTTTCTTT.

The gene calls are TRBV20-1 and TRBJ2-1, with D perhaps being TRBD1 or TRBD2 (6 bases each). This CDR3 comprises 15 residues. The ends were cut back, 3 bases at V and 5 bases at J, with 17 bases in the middle. Germline V lookup: CDR1 DFQATT, CDR2 SNEGSKA (reference sequence). Here the CDR3 reads CSASIRGPGDNEQFF. The CDR3, as DNA: TGCAGTGCTAGCATTCGGGGGCCTGGGGACAATGAGCAGTTCTTC.

This clonotype was seen many times. The rearrangement links TRBV29-1 to TRBJ1-1, with D tentatively TRBD1 (6 bases). Germline CDR1 SQVTM, CDR2 ANQGSEA. The CDR3 has 16 residues. V was pared by 4 bases and J by 0 bases, with 18 bases between. CDR3 sequence (DNA): TGCAGCGTTGTGGGAGGGGGGCCTCTTATGAACACTGAAGCTTTCTTT. Its protein product is CSVVGGGPLMNTEAFF.

This clonotype came up many times. This chain joins TRBV28 and TRBJ1-2, with 10 bases identical to TRBD1. The CDR3 sequence is 14 residues long. J gave up 2 bases and V 3 bases, and 0 bases lay outside the gene matches. Germline V CDR1 and CDR2: MDHEN, SYDVKM. CDR3 sequence: CASSLTGGNYGYTF. The CDR3 bases are TGTGCCAGCAGTTTGACAGGGGGCAACTATGGCTACACCTTC.

The chain uses TRBV19 and TRBJ2-1, with TRBD1 as a possible D gene (6 bases). Germline V gene lookup returns CDR1 LNHDA and CDR2 SQIVND (reference sequence). The V and J ends lost 5 bases and 4 bases respectively, with 18 bases between them. CDR3 length equals 16 residues. CDR3 DNA sequence: TGTGCCAGTAGTGGCCGAGGGGGAGTTGGGTACAATGAGCAGTTCTTC. Protein sequence: CASSGRGGVGYNEQFF.

In this sample, this clonotype turned up many times. The V gene is TRBV28, the J gene TRBJ2-3; TRBD1 agrees at 8 bases. The CDR3 is made up of 13 amino acids. Germline V gene data show CDR1 as MDHEN and CDR2 as SYDVKM. V was clipped by 6 bases and J by 5 bases; unmatched bases: 4. Here the CDR3 DNA reads TGTGCCAGCAGCCAGGGGGCGGAAGATACGCAGTATTTT. Translation: CASSQGAEDTQYF.

This clonotype was observed many times. This chain connects TRBV29-1 to TRBJ2-7, with a tentative D call TRBD1 (6 bases). Looked up from germline, CDR1 is SQVTM and CDR2 is ANQGSEA. Trimming removed 3 bases from V and 3 bases from J, with 12 bases in between. This CDR3 spans 13 amino acids. The CDR3 protein is CSVEADSNYEQYF. CDR3 nucleotide sequence: TGCAGCGTTGAGGCGGACAGTAACTACGAGCAGTACTTC.

This clonotype occurred a few times. The chain employs TRBV11-3 and TRBJ1-4; 7 nucleotides align to TRBD1. CDR1 SGHNT and CDR2 YENEEA come from the germline V gene. This CDR3 contains 15 residues. V trimming: 2 bases; J trimming: 5 bases; junction bases outside the gene matches: 5. For the CDR3, the DNA is TGTGCCAGCAGCTTACCAGGGGGGACAAATGAAAAACTGTTTTTT. This codes for CASSLPGGTNEKLFF.

Points on this clonotype: A junction end diverges from the germline sequence, so it may reflect a read error. The chain uses TRBV28 and TRBJ2-1; 13 positions match TRBD2. Germline lookup yields CDR1 MDHEN and CDR2 SYDVKM. This CDR3 region has 16 residues. The CDR3: CASRRTSGSTHNERFF. DNA for the CDR3: TGTGCCAGCAGGCGGACTAGCGGGAGTACCCACAATGAGCGGTTCTTC.

The count of this clonotype is one. A much larger clone sits a single nucleotide away, making a read error possible. V is TRBV12-3 or TRBV12-4 and J is TRBJ2-7; D assignment may be TRBD1 or TRBD2 (7 bases each). The CDR3 is made up of 15 amino acids. V was pared by 2 bases and J by 7 bases, with 18 bases between. The CDR3: CASSLKRDSYNEQYF. The CDR3 nucleotides read TGTGCCAGCAGTTTAAAGCGGGACAGCTACAATGAGCAGTACTTC.

The CDR3, as DNA: TGTGCCAGCAGCCCGGGGGGGGAGGACTTTTACGAGCAGTACTTC. This codes for CASSPGGEDFYEQYF. This chain connects TRBV11-2 to TRBJ2-7; 8 nucleotides align to TRBD2. The CDR3 consists of 15 residues. J was trimmed by 4 bases and V by 5 bases; bases with no gene match: 10. Germline assignment: CDR1 SGHAT and CDR2 FQNNGV.

With respect to this clonotype: This could be a read error, since a much larger clone is one nucleotide away. V and J are TRBV28 and TRBJ1-1; D unclear. The V gene's germline CDR1 is MDHEN and CDR2 SYDVKM. The CDR3 extends over 12 amino acids. As DNA, the CDR3 is TGTACCAGCAGTTCCCTTTATGTCGAAGCTTTCTTT. Amino acids: CTSSSLYVEAFF.

This clonotype was counted a single time. The rearrangement uses TRBV7-3 and TRBJ2-1; 10 nucleotides line up with TRBD2. The length of the CDR3 is 13 residues. The ends lost 3 bases at V and 10 bases at J; junction bases unmatched: 3. Germline V gives CDR1 SGHTA, CDR2 FQGTGA. CDR3 nucleotide sequence: TGTGCCAGCAGCTTGAATAGCGGGAGGGAGCAGTTCTTC. Translation: CASSLNSGREQFF.

This clonotype was recorded at least ten times. J is TRBJ2-3 and V is TRBV15; 13 bases are shared with TRBD2. This CDR3 has 18 residues. Looked up from germline, CDR1 is LNHNV and CDR2 is YYDKDF (reference sequence). J gave up 0 bases and V 0 bases, and 3 bases lay outside the gene matches. The CDR3 sequence: CATSRDPTSGRSTDTQYF. CDR3 coding DNA: TGTGCCACCAGCAGAGATCCGACTAGCGGGAGGAGCACAGATACGCAGTATTTT.

Many counts were recorded for this clonotype. The CDR3: CASCQGSPNTEAFF. The CDR3 DNA reads as TGTGCCAGCTGTCAGGGCAGCCCAAACACTGAAGCTTTCTTT. J is TRBJ1-1 and V is TRBV11-2; maybe TRBD1 (5 bases). The germline V and J ends were trimmed by 8 bases and 2 bases, with 15 bases remaining between them. Germline CDR1 reads SGHAT; CDR2 reads FQNNGV. CDR3 size: 14 residues.